Below are 10 T cell receptor beta chains sequenced from a single sample in a study of blood T cell repertoires in COVID-19. Some clones are missing from TCRdb's copy, which holds only in-frame ones; the method was immunoSEQ multiplex PCR. This table has around 60,000 clones, approximately 77% appearing once. Sequencing was performed on peripheral blood. The receptor source for this set is a woman in her sixties or seventies with COVID-19, enrolled during active disease.

To note about this clone: Germline is not matched at one junction end, which may reflect a read error. The CDR3 loop reads CASSPTGGTDTQYF. The CDR3 DNA follows: TGTGCTAGCAGCCCCACAGGGGGCACAGATACGCAGTATTTT. V is TRBV7-7 and J is TRBJ2-3; TRBD1 aligns across 7 bases. Germline V lookup: CDR1 SSHAT, CDR2 FNYEAQ (reference sequence). There are 14 residues in the CDR3.

The chain has TRBV7-8 and TRBJ2-2, with 12 bases identical to TRBD2. The germline V gene encodes CDR1 SGHVS and CDR2 FQNEAQ. This CDR3 is 15 amino acids long. V shed 5 bases, J shed 5 bases, and the junction held 3 bases outside the gene matches. DNA of the CDR3: TGTGCCAGCAGCGAGACTAGCGGGAGAACCGGGGAGCTGTTTTTT. Translation gives CASSETSGRTGELFF.

V is TRBV6-5 and J is TRBJ1-1; TRBD1 might be the D (5 bases). Germline assignment: CDR1 MNHEY and CDR2 SVGAGI. Trimming removed 4 bases from V and 4 bases from J, with 13 bases in between. The CDR3 loop spans 14 amino acids. CDR3 nucleotides: TGTGCCAGCAGTTTGGGCAGGGAGGCCACTGAAGCTTTCTTT. This encodes CASSLGREATEAFF.

The chain has TRBV6-6 and TRBJ1-4; TRBD1 aligns across 7 bases. This CDR3 has 13 amino acids. Germline trimming cut 3 bases from V and 7 bases from J; bases unmatched to any gene: 2. The germline V gene encodes CDR1 MNHNY and CDR2 SVGAGI (reference sequence). The CDR3 DNA follows: TGTGCCAGCAGTTATGACAGGGCTGAAAAACTGTTTTTT. It yields the protein CASSYDRAEKLFF.

The rearrangement uses TRBV6-1 and TRBJ1-6; unclear D gene. This CDR3 spans 14 amino acids. V shed 1 base and J shed 7 bases, with 8 bases lying between them. Germline-derived CDR1 and CDR2 are MNHNS and SASEGT. The CDR3 DNA reads TGTGCCAGCAGTGAAGGGAGGAGGAATTCACCCCTCCACTTT. It specifies CASSEGRRNSPLHF.

The chain employs TRBV2 and TRBJ2-5, with 8 positions matching TRBD1. This CDR3 contains 14 residues. Trimming removed 6 bases from V and 5 bases from J; junction bases left unmatched: 8. Germline assignment: CDR1 SNHLY and CDR2 FYNNEI. The CDR3 region is CASRGGRGQETQYF. CDR3 DNA sequence: TGTGCCAGCAGGGGGGGCAGGGGGCAGGAGACCCAGTACTTC.

The V gene is TRBV30, the J gene TRBJ1-2, with 7 nucleotides matching TRBD1. The CDR3 is 13 amino acids. Germline V gene data show CDR1 as GTSNPN and CDR2 as SVGIG (reference sequence). The V gene end was trimmed by 4 bases and the J gene end by 3 bases; junction bases not matched to a gene: 5. CDR3: CAWNQGGDYGYTF. The CDR3, as DNA: TGTGCCTGGAATCAGGGGGGCGACTATGGCTACACCTTC.

The V and J genes are TRBV5-1 and TRBJ2-7; possibly TRBD1 for D (7 bases). V lost 7 bases and J 0 bases, leaving 14 bases between the germline ends. This CDR3 spans 14 amino acids. The germline V gene encodes CDR1 SGHRS and CDR2 YFSETQ. As DNA, the CDR3 is TGCGCCAGCTACGGAGGGGGCCCCTCCTACGAGCAGTACTTC. Translated, it gives CASYGGGPSYEQYF.

The chain links TRBV27 to TRBJ2-1, with D possibly being TRBD2 (6 bases). From germline, CDR1 is MNHEY and CDR2 SMNVEV (reference sequence). CDR3 size: 18 residues. Trimming took 1 base from V and 8 from J, leaving 24 bases between them. CDR3 nucleotides: TGTGCCAGCAGTTTATATACCCCTCTTAGCGGAGCCCCCCATGAGCAGTTCTTC. Residues: CASSLYTPLSGAPHEQFF.

The rearrangement links TRBV4-2 to TRBJ1-2, with 7 bases identical to TRBD1. The CDR3 is 12 amino acids. Germline V gene lookup returns CDR1 LGHNA and CDR2 YNFKEQ. Unmatched junction bases numbered 8, after V lost 8 bases and J lost 8 bases. CDR3 sequence reads: CASSGDSSGYTF. In DNA form, the CDR3 reads TGTGCCAGCTCCGGGGACAGCTCCGGCTACACCTTC.